The 13 T cell receptor beta chains in this list originate from one sample, sequenced in a study of human T cells and chemical hapten exposure. TCRdb called the RACE reads again in MiXCR, with one record for every CDR3 protein. The sample carries roughly 45,000 distinct CDR3 sequences, 8% to 9.5% recorded once. Specified time point: patch test 1, 2 weeks after DPC sensitization. The treatment: therapeutic diphenylcyclopropenone sensitization with weekly scalp DPC. The specimen comprised whole blood, sampled in connection with sensitization to the hapten diphenylcyclopropenone (DPC). Receptors were obtained from a woman aged 45-59 years with alopecia areata. Some clones in this sample may be carry-over from other donors' samples.

This clonotype has a count of ten or more. The chain combines TRBV30 with TRBJ2-7, with 8 bases aligning to TRBD1. Unmatched junction bases numbered 7, after V lost 4 bases and J lost 2 bases. The CDR3 length is 14 residues. In germline, CDR1 is GTSNPN, CDR2 SVGIG (reference sequence). The CDR3: CAWMARGLTYEQYF. For the CDR3, the DNA is TGTGCCTGGATGGCCAGGGGGCTGACCTACGAGCAGTACTTC.

This clonotype was seen repeatedly, ten times or more. V is TRBV11-2 and J is TRBJ2-6; D not certain. The germline V gene has CDR1 SGHAT and CDR2 FQNNGV. The germline V and J ends were trimmed by 8 bases and 4 bases, with 3 bases remaining between them. This CDR3 spans 11 amino acids. CDR3 in amino acids: CASGGANVLTF. CDR3 bases: TGTGCCAGCGGGGGGGCCAACGTCCTGACTTTC.

This chain links TRBV18 with TRBJ2-1; D is perhaps TRBD1 or TRBD2 (7 bases each). The V and J ends lost 4 bases and 8 bases respectively, with 21 bases between them. This CDR3 is 16 amino acids long. The germline CDR1 and CDR2 sequences are KGHSH and LQKENI. Here the CDR3 reads CASSLRGDRLAHEQFF. The CDR3 nucleotides are TGTGCCAGCTCACTTCGGGGGGACAGACTGGCCCATGAGCAGTTCTTC.

The sample holds many counts of this clonotype. The chain recombines TRBV27 with TRBJ1-4, with D perhaps TRBD1 (5 bases). The CDR3 totals 16 residues. Trimming removed 0 bases from V and 4 bases from J, with 12 bases in between. In germline, CDR1 is MNHEY, CDR2 SMNVEV (reference sequence). Here the CDR3 reads CASSLSTGARNEKLFF. The CDR3, as DNA: TGTGCCAGCAGTTTATCGACTGGGGCACGTAATGAAAAACTGTTTTTT.

This clonotype has a count of ten or more. The chain has TRBV6-2 or TRBV6-3 and TRBJ1-6; D unclear. Trimming shortened V by 4 bases and J by 14 bases, and 9 bases separated the two germline ends. This CDR3 contains 11 residues. CDR1 and CDR2 from the germline V gene are MNHEY and SVGEGT. The CDR3 region has the DNA TGTGCCAGCAGTTTCAAGTGGGCCCTCCACTTT. This translates into CASSFKWALHF.

Only a few counts were recorded for this clonotype. This CDR3 is CSARDREGAGNTIYF. The DNA of the CDR3 is TGCAGTGCTAGAGATCGGGAAGGGGCTGGAAACACCATATATTTT. The V gene is TRBV20-1, the J gene TRBJ1-3, with D possibly TRBD1 on 5 matching bases. CDR3 length equals 15 residues. Germline V gene sequence: CDR1 DFQATT, CDR2 SNEGSKA (reference sequence). The ends were cut back, 0 bases at V and 2 bases at J, with 11 bases in the middle.

This clonotype was counted many times. The gene calls are TRBV29-1 and TRBJ2-2; no clear D gene. This CDR3 spans 12 amino acids. The germline CDR1 and CDR2 sequences are SQVTM and ANQGSEA. The CDR3 DNA sequence: TGCGGTTCGGTTTGGGACACCGGGGAGCTGTTTTTT. This translates into CGSVWDTGELFF.

This clonotype was seen repeatedly, ten times or more. The chain combines TRBV2 with TRBJ1-5; no definite D call. Germline CDR1 and CDR2: SNHLY and FYNNEI. The CDR3 spans 14 residues. V lost 7 bases and J 1 base, leaving 11 bases between the germline ends. CDR3 in amino acids: CASTSRESNQPQHF. The CDR3 nucleotides are TGTGCCAGCACCTCTCGCGAAAGCAATCAGCCCCAGCATTTT.

In this sample, this clonotype turned up many times. The gene calls are TRBV29-1 and TRBJ1-1; no clear D gene. Germline CDR1 SQVTM, CDR2 ANQGSEA. This CDR3 region has 11 residues. Trimming shortened V by 7 bases and J by 1 base, and 7 bases separated the two germline ends. Here the CDR3 DNA reads TGCAGCGCCCGGGAGAACACTGAAGCTTTCTTT. Protein sequence: CSARENTEAFF.

Many counts were recorded for this clonotype. This rearrangement joins TRBV29-1 to TRBJ1-2, with TRBD1 identical over 8 bases. The V gene's germline CDR1 is SQVTM and CDR2 ANQGSEA. CDR3 length: 12 amino acids. With 6 bases clipped from V and 6 bases from J, the junction kept 6 bases outside the gene matches. For the CDR3, the DNA is TGCAGCGTAGAGGGACAGGATGATGGCTACACCTTC. Translated, it gives CSVEGQDDGYTF.

This clonotype was counted ten times or more. The chain combines TRBV6-5 with TRBJ2-6, with 7 nucleotides matching TRBD1. Germline lookup yields CDR1 MNHEY and CDR2 SVGAGI. This CDR3 region has 18 residues. After removal of 5 bases from V and 0 bases from J, the junction contained 10 bases not matched to a gene. This chain's CDR3 is CASSNSRQGDSGANVLTF. The DNA of the CDR3 is TGTGCCAGCAGTAATTCCCGACAGGGTGACTCTGGGGCCAACGTCCTGACTTTC.

The sample holds a few counts of this clonotype. The rearrangement joins TRBV29-1 to TRBJ1-2, with D tentatively TRBD1 (6 bases). This CDR3 has 14 amino acids. Trimming removed 3 bases at V and 0 bases at J, with 11 bases between. The germline V gene has CDR1 SQVTM and CDR2 ANQGSEA. The CDR3 region is CSVDRDTSNYGYTF. DNA for the CDR3: TGCAGCGTTGATCGGGACACATCTAACTATGGCTACACCTTC.

CDR3 sequence reads: CASSLERDQPQHF. CDR3 in DNA: TGTGCCAGCAGTCTGGAGAGGGATCAGCCCCAGCATTTT. The genes are TRBV6-2 or TRBV6-3 and TRBJ1-5; D is unclear. Germline-derived CDR1 and CDR2 are MNHEY and SVGEGT. Trimming removed 5 bases from V and 5 bases from J, with 10 bases in between. The CDR3 sequence is 13 residues long.